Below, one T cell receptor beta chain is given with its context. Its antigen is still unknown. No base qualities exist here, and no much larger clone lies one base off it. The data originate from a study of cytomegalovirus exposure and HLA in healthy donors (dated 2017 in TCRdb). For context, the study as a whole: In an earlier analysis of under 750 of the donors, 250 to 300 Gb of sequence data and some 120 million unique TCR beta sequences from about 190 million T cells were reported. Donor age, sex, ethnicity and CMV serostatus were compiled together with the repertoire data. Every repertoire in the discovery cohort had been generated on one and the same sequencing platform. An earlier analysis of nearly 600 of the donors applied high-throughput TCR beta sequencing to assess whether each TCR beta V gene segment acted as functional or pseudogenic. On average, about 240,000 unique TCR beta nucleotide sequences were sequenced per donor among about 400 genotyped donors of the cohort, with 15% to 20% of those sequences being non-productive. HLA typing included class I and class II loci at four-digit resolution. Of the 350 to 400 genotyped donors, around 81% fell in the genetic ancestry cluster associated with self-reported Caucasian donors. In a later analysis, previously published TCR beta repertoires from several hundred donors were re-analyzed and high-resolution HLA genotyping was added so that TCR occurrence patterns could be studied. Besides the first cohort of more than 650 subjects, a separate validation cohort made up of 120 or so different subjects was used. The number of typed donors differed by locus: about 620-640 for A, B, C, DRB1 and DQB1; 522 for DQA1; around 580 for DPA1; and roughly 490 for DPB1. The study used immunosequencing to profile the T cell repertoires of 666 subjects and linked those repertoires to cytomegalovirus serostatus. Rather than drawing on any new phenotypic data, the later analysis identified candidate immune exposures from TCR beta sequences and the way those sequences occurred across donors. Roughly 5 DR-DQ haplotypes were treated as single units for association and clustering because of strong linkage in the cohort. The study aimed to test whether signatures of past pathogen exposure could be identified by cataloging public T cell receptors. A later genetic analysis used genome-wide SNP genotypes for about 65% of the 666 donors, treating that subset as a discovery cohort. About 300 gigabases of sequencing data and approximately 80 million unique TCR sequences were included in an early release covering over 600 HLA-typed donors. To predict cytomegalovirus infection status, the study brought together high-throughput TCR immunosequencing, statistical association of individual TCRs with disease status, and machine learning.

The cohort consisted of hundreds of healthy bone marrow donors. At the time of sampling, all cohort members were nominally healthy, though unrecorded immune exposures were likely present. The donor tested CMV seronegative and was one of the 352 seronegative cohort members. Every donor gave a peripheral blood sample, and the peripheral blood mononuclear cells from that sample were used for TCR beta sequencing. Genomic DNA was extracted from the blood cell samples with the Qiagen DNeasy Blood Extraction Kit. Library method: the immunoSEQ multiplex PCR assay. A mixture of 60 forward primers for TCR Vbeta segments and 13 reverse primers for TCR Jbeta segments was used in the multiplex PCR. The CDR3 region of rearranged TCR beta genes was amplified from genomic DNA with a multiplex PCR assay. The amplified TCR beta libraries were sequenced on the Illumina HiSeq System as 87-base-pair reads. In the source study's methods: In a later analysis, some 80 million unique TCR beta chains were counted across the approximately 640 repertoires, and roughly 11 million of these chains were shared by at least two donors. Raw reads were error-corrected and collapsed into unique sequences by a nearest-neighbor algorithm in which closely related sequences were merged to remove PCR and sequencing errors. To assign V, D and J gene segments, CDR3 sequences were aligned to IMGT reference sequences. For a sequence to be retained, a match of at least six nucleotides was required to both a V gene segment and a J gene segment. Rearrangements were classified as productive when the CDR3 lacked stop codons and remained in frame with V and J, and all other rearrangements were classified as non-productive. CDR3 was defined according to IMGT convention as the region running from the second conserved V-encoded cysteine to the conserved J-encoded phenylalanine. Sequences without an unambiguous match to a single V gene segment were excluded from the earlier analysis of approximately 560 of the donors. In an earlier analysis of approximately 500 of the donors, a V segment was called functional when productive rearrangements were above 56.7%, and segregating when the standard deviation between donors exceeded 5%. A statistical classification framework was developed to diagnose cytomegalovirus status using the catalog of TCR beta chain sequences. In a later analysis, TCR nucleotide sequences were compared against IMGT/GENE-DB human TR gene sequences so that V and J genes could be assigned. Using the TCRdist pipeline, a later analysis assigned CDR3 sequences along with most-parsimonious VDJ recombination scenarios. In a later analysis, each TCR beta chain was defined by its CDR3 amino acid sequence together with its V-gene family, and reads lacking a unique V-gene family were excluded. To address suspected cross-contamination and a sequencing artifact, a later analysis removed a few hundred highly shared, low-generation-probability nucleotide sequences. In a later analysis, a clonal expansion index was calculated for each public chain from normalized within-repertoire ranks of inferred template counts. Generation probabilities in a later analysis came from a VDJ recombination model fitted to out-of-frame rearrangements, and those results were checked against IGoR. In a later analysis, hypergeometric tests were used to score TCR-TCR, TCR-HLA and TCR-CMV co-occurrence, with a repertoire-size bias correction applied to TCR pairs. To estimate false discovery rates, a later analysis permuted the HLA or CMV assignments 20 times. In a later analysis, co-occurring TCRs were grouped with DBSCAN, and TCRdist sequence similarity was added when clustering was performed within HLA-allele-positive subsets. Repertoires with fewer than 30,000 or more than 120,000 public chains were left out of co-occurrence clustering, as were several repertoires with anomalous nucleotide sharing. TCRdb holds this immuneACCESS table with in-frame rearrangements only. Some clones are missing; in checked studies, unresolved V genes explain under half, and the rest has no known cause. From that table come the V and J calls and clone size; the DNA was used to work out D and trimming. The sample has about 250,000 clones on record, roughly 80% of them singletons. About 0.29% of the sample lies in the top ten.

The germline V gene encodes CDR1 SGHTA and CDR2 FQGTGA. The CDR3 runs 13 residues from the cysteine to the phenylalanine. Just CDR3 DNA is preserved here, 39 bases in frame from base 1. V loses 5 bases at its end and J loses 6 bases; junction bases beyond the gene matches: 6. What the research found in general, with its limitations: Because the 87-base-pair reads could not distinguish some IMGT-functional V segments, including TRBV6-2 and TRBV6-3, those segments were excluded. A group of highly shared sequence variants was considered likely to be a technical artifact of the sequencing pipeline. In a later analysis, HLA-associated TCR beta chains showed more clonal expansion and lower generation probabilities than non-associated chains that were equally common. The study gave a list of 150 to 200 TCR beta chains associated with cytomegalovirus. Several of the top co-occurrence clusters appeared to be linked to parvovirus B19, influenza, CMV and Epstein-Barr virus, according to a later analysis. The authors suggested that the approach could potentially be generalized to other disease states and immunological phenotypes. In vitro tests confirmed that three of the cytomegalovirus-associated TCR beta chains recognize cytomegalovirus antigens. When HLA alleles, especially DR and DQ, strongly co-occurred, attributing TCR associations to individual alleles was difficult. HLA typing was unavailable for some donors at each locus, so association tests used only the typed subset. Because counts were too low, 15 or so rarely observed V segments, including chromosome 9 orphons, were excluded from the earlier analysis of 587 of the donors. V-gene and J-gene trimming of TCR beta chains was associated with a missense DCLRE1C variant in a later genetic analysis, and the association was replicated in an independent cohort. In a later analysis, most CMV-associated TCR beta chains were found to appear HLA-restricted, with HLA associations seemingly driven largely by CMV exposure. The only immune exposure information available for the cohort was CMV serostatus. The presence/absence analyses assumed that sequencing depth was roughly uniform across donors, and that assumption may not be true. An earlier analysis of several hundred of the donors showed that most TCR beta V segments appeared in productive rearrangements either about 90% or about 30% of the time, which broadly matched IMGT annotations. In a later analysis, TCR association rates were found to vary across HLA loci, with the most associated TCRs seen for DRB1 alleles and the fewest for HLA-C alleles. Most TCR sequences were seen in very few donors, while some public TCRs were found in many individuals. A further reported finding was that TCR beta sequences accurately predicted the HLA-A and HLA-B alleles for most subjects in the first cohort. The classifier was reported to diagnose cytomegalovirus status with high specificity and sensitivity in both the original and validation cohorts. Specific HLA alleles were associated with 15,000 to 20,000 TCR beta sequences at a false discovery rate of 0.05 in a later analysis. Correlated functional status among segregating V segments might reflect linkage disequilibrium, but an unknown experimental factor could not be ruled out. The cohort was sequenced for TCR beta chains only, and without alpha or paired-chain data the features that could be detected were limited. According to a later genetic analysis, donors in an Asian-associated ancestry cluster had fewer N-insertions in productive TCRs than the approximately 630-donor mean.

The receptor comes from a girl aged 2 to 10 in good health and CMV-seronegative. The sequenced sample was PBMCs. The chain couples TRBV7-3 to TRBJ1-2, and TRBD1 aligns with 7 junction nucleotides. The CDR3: CASSATGADGYTF. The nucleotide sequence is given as TGTGCCAGCAGCGCAACAGGGGCGGATGGCTACACCTTC.